Many counts were recorded for the clone carrying this TCR beta chain. No antigen is known for it. This specimen comes from a study of blood T cells in healthy people across ages. For the second PCR, which ran for about 7 to 11 cycles, a sample-barcoded 5' primer and a J-beta primer mix were used. TCRdb itself ran the 5' RACE reads through MiXCR, one entry per CDR3 protein. The data show about 590,000 distinct CDR3 sequences, with approximately 30% seen just once and approximately 14% held by the top ten. V shed 1 base and J 7 bases; nucleotides not matched to a gene: 18. The CDR3 contains 21 residues. CDR1 SGHTA and CDR2 FQGNSA come from the germline V gene. Researchers collected 9.5 to 10 milliliters of peripheral blood from every single donor. The study, taken as a whole, reports: Possibly confounding the expanded clonotype changes was the fact that donor CMV status was unknown. The fall in TCR beta diversity per million T cells was roughly linear with age.

This TCR was sampled from a woman of 80 years or more in good health. This chain connects TRBV7-2 to TRBJ2-1; 14 bases map to TRBD2. Sequencing used blood. This CDR3 is CASSLGPSGTSGGTRRNEQFF. Here the CDR3 DNA reads TGTGCCAGCAGCTTAGGGCCATCCGGGACTAGCGGGGGTACACGGAGGAATGAGCAGTTCTTC.